These T cell receptor beta chains were read from a single sample in a study of blood T cell repertoires in COVID-19. Sequencing used immunoSEQ multiplex PCR; TCRdb keeps in-frame clones, though not all of them. Among approximately 300,000 clones listed, 75% to 95% were seen once. The sample was peripheral blood. These receptor sequences come from a young woman with COVID-19, enrolled during active disease. Both conserved end residues are part of each CDR3. The D gene is left open where the match is weak. Only part of the rows carry a size: once, few, many, or a class if the clone is expanded.

>-|-|TRBJ2-3|TRBV2
CASSLGLPSTDTQYF
TGTGCCAGCAGTTTGGGACTCCCTAGCACAGATACGCAGTATTTT
>-|-|TRBJ2-7|TRBV7-9
CASSPTDRAQYF
TGTGCCAGCAGCCCCACGGACAGAGCTCAGTACTTC
>-|TRBD2|TRBJ2-5|TRBV5-4
CASSFGLAGVGTQYF
TGTGCCAGCAGCTTCGGACTAGCGGGAGTTGGGACCCAGTACTTC
>-|TRBD2|TRBJ2-5|TRBV5-1
CASTQSGRAGETQYF
TGCGCCAGCACCCAGAGCGGGAGGGCCGGGGAGACCCAGTACTTC
>-|-|TRBJ1-3|TRBV28
CASSPADGNTIYF
TGTGCCAGCAGTCCCGCAGATGGAAACACCATATATTTT
>few|-|TRBJ1-4|TRBV2
CASRATGFVQNEKLFF
TGTGCCAGCAGGGCGACAGGATTCGTTCAGAATGAAAAACTGTTTTTT
>once|-|TRBJ1-6|TRBV6-5
CASRGSYNSPLHF
TGTGCCAGCAGGGGCAGTTATAATTCACCCCTCCACTTT
>-|TRBD2|TRBJ2-1|TRBV2
CASRTSGRGNEQFF
TGTGCCAGCAGGACTAGCGGGAGGGGCAATGAGCAGTTCTTC
>-|TRBD2|TRBJ2-1|TRBV7-9
CASSKRGGLTIAGIGNEQFF
TGTGCCAGCAGCAAGCGGGGGGGCCTTACAATAGCGGGAATCGGAAATGAGCAGTTCTTC
>-|TRBD1|TRBJ1-2|TRBV11-2
CASSLGGTGGPYGYTF
TGTGCCAGCAGCTTAGGCGGAACAGGGGGCCCGTATGGCTACACCTTC